This TCR beta chain was recorded in a study of cytomegalovirus exposure and HLA in healthy donors. The PCR used 60 Vbeta and 13 Jbeta primers. The method was immunoSEQ multiplex PCR; TCRdb's version includes in-frame clones alone and lacks a portion of them. The table includes about 110,000 clones, more than 65% detected once. Notes on the study in general: In a later analysis, most CMV-associated TCR beta chains appeared HLA-restricted. According to an earlier analysis, most TCR beta V segments yielded productive rearrangements about 90% or about 30% of the time. The authors assumed roughly uniform sequencing depth across donors for presence/absence analyses.

With respect to this clone: The antigen is undetermined.

This CDR3 is 16 amino acids long. Looked up from germline, CDR1 is MNHEY and CDR2 is SMNVEV (reference sequence). Trimming at V came to 4 bases and at J to 7 bases, leaving 13 bases not matched to a gene. The TCR was taken from a male donor in good health and CMV-seronegative. The sample was PBMCs. The V gene is TRBV27, the J gene TRBJ2-7, with TRBD2 identical over 10 bases. CDR3 nucleotide sequence: TGTGCCAGCAGTTGGGGATCGGGACTAGCGAACGGAGAGCAGTACTTC. Residues: CASSWGSGLANGEQYF.